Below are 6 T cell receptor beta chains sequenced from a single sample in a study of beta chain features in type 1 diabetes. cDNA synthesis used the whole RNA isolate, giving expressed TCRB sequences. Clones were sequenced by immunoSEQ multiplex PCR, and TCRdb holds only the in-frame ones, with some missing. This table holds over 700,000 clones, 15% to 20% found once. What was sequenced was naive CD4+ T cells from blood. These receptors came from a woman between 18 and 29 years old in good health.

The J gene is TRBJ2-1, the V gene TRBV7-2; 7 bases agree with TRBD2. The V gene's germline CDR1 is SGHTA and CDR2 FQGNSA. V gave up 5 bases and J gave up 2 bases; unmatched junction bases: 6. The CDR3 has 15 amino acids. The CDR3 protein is CASSPDGTTYNEQFF. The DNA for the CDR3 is TGTGCCAGCAGCCCCGACGGGACTACCTACAATGAGCAGTTCTTC.

Here the CDR3 reads CASKDREWTSGMNEQFF. In DNA, the CDR3 is TGTGCCAGCAAAGACAGGGAGTGGACTAGCGGGATGAATGAGCAGTTCTTC. The chain joins TRBV28 to TRBJ2-1; 12 bases fit TRBD2. Germline V gene sequence: CDR1 MDHEN, CDR2 SYDVKM. V lost 7 bases, J lost 7 bases, and 14 bases stayed unmatched. The CDR3 has 17 residues. The variable domain in full, with the rest retrieved from reference TRBV28 and TRBJ2-1, is DVKVTQSSRYLVKRTGEKVFLECVQDMDHENMFWYRQDPGLGLRLIYFSYDVKMKEKGDIPEGYSVSREKKERFSLILESASTNQTSMYLCASKDREWTSGMNEQFFGPGTRLTVL.

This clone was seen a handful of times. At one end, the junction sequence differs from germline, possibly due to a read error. In nucleotides, the CDR3 is TGTGCTAGCAGCATGGACAGCCACAATGAGCAGTTCTTC. Its translation is CASSMDSHNEQFF. This chain links TRBV7-7 with TRBJ2-1; tentatively, D is TRBD1 (6 bases). The CDR3 totals 13 residues. Germline lookup yields CDR1 SSHAT and CDR2 FNYEAQ (reference sequence).

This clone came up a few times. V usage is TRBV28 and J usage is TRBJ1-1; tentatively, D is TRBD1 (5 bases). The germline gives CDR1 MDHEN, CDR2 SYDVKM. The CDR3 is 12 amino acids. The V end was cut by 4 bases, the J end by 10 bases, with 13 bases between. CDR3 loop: CASSSGTPRAFF. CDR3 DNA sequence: TGTGCCAGCAGTTCTGGGACCCCTCGAGCTTTCTTT.

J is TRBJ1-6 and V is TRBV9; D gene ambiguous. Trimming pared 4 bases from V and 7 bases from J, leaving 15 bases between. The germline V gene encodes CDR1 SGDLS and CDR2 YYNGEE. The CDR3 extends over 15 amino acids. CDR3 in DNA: TGTGCCAGCAGCCCCCGGACGGCGCCGAATTCACCCCTCCACTTT. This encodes CASSPRTAPNSPLHF.

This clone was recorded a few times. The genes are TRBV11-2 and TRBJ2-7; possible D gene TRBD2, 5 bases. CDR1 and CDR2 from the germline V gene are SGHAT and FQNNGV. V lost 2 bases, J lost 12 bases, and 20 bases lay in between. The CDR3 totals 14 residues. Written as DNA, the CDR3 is TGTGCCAGCAGCTTAAGCGGAACCTCCCGGGTTTGGTACTTC. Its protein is CASSLSGTSRVWYF.